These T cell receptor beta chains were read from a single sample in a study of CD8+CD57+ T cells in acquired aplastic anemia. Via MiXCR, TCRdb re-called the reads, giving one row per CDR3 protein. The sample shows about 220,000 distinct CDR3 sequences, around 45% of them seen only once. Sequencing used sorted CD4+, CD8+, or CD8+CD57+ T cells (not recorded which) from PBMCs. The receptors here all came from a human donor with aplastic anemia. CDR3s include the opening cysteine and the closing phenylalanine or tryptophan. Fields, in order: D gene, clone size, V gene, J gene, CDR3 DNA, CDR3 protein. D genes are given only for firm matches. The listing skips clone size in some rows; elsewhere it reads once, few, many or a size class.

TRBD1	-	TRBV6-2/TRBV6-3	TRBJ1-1	TGTGCCAGCAACCAAGTAACAGGGGGGAACACTGAAGCTTTCTTT	CASNQVTGGNTEAFF
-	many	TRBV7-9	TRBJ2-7	TGTGCCAGCAGCTTGGTGGGGACCTACGAGCAGTACTTC	CASSLVGTYEQYF
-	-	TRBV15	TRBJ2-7	TGTGCCACCAGCAGAGATCTGGGACAATCATCCTACGAGCAGTACTTC	CATSRDLGQSSYEQYF
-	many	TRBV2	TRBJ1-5	TGTGCCAGCAGTGAAGCGGACAGCAATCAGCCCCAGCATTTT	CASSEADSNQPQHF
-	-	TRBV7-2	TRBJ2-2	TGTGCCAGCAGCCCCTTGATCGACACCGGGGAGCTGTTTTTT	CASSPLIDTGELFF
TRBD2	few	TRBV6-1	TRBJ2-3	TGTGCCAGCAGTTACTATAGCGGGGGCACAGATACGCAGTATTTT	CASSYYSGGTDTQYF
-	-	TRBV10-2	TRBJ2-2	TGCGCCAGCTCTGTAAGGGTCAACACCGGGGAGCTGTTTTTT	CASSVRVNTGELFF
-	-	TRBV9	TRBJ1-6	TGTGCCAGACAAGCCGGGAGGGGACGACCCCTCCACTTT	CARQAGRGRPLHF
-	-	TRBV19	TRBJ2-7	TGTGCCAGTAGTCCCCGGGACCGAACCCACCACGAGCAGTACTTC	CASSPRDRTHHEQYF
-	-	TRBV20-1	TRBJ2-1	TGCAGTGCTAGAGTTCCTAGAATACCTTCATACAATGAGCAGTTCTTC	CSARVPRIPSYNEQFF
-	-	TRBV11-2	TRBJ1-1	TGTGCCAGCAGCTTAATGGATCCTGAAGCTTTCTTT	CASSLMDPEAFF
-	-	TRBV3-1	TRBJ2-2	TGTGCCAGCAGCCAACAGCGAGGGTCTCGTGGGACCGGGGAGCTGTTTTTT	CASSQQRGSRGTGELFF
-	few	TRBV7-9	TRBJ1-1	TGTGCCAGCAGCGAACTGGAGCTGAACACTGAAGCTTTCTTT	CASSELELNTEAFF
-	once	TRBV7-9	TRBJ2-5	TGTGCCAGCATCGAACTGGGGGCAGGGACCCAGTACTTC	CASIELGAGTQYF
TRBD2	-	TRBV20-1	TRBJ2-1	TGCAGTGCTATCTTGCGGGGGATGATCTACAATGAGCAGTTCTTC	CSAILRGMIYNEQFF
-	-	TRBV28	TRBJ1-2	TGTGCCAGCAGTTTACGGGTTCTGTGGGGCTACACCTTC	CASSLRVLWGYTF
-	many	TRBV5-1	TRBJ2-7	TGCGCCAGCAGCTTGGCCCTGGGGAGCTCCTACGAGCAGTACTTC	CASSLALGSSYEQYF
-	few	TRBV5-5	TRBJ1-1	TGTGCCAGCAGCTTGGATTACATGGGATTCATTGAAGCTTCCTTT	CASSLDYMGFIEASF
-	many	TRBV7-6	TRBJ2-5	TGTGCCAGCAGCTCAGGGATACAAGAGACCCAGTACTTC	CASSSGIQETQYF
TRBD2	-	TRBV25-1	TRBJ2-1	TGTGCCAGCAGTGGTGGGACTAGCTTCAATGAGCAGCTCTTC	CASSGGTSFNEQLF
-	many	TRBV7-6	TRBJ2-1	TGTGCCAGCAGCTTAGGGCTGGGGGTCAATGAGCAGTTCTTC	CASSLGLGVNEQFF
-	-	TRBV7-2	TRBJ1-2	TGTGCCAGCAGCTTAGTTTTGGACAGAAATGGCTACACCTTC	CASSLVLDRNGYTF
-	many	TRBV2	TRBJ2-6	TGTGCCATCAACTCTGGGGCCAACGTCCTGACTTTC	CAINSGANVLTF
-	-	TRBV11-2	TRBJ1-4	TGTGCCAGCAGCTTAAAGGGAGTTAATGAAAAACTGTTTTTT	CASSLKGVNEKLFF
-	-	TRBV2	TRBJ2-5	TGTGCCAGCAGCTTACCAGGGTATTTGGAGACCCAGTACTTC	CASSLPGYLETQYF
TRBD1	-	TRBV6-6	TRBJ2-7	TGTGCCAGCAGTTACCAACCGGGACAGGGGCGAGGCGAGCAGTACTTC	CASSYQPGQGRGEQYF
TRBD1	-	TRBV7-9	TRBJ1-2	TGTGCCAGCAGCTATCCCGGGACAGGGGAGGGCTACACCTTC	CASSYPGTGEGYTF
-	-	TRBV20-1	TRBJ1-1	TGCAGTGTTAGGACAGCCAGGGAGAACACTGAAGCTTTCTTT	CSVRTARENTEAFF
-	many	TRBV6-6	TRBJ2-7	TGTGCCAGCAACGGACAGAGCTACGAGCAGTACTTC	CASNGQSYEQYF
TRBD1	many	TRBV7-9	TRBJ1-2	TGTGCCAGCAGCACACAGGGGTATGGGTATGGCTACACCTTC	CASSTQGYGYGYTF
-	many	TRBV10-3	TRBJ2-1	TGTGCCATCAGTGAGGGGCGGTACGAATACAATGAGCAGTTCTTC	CAISEGRYEYNEQFF
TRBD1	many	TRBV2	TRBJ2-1	TGTGCCAGCAGTCCCCGCCCAGGGGGCGGCGATGAGCAGTTCTTC	CASSPRPGGGDEQFF
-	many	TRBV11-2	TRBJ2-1	TGTGCCAGCAGCTTAGCTCGGGCCACAAAAGGATACAATGAGCAGTTCTTC	CASSLARATKGYNEQFF
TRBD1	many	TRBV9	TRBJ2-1	TGTGCCAGCAGCGACGGGACAGGGGAAAATGAGCAGTTCTTC	CASSDGTGENEQFF
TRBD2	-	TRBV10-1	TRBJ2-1	TGCGCCAGCAGTGACTCGGGACTAGCGGGAGTGGATGAGCAGTTCTTC	CASSDSGLAGVDEQFF
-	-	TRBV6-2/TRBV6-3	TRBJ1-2	TGTGCCAGCAGCCCCGGAAGGGACCATGGCTACACCTTC	CASSPGRDHGYTF
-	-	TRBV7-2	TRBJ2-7	-	CASPFLTLCSVLVADSYEQYF
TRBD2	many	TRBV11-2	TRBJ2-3	TGTGCCAGCAGCTCCTCGGGACTAGCGGGATTCAGCGCAGATACGCAGTATTTT	CASSSSGLAGFSADTQYF
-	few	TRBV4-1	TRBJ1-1	TGCGCCAGCAGCCACGAAACGTCGAGCACTGAAGCTTTCTTT	CASSHETSSTEAFF
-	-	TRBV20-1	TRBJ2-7	TGCAGTGCTAGAGATGCCAGGGAGAGGTACGAGCAGTACTTC	CSARDARERYEQYF
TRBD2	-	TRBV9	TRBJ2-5	TGTGCCAGCAGCGTGACTAGCGGGGGAGGTGGGACCCAGTACTTC	CASSVTSGGGGTQYF
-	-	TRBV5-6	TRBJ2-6	TGTGCCAGCAGCTTGAGGGGACTGACTTTC	CASSLRGLTF
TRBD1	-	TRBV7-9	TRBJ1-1	TGTGCCAGCAGCCTACCTGGACAGGGGGCGCGCACTGAAGCTTTCTTT	CASSLPGQGARTEAFF
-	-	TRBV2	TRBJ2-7	TGTGTCAGCGGGGGCAGGGGGCTTACAATTCCTTCCGAGCAGTACTTC	CVSGGRGLTIPSEQYF
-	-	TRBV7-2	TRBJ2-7	TGTGCCAGCAGTGTTCAGGGGCCGGGGGAGCAGTACTTC	CASSVQGPGEQYF